Each of the 6 T cell receptor beta chains below was sequenced from the same sample in a study of shared clonotypes between healthy human individuals. Data came from immunoSEQ multiplex PCR; TCRdb stores just in-frame clones and leaves some out. The sample has about 600,000 clones; more than 95% are singletons. Naive CD8 isolation took CD45RO-negative cells positively selected for CCR7 and excluded terminally differentiated effector memory CD45RA+ cells. Sequencing was performed on naive CD8+ T cells sorted from blood. These receptors came from a man aged 30 to 39 in good health.

The V call is TRBV10-2, the J call TRBJ2-7, with 10 bases aligning to TRBD1. The CDR3 consists of 14 residues. CDR1 WSHSY and CDR2 SAAADI come from the germline V gene. The V and J ends lost 8 bases and 4 bases, in that order; junction bases with no gene match: 8. CDR3 DNA sequence: TGCGCCAGCCGGCCGGGACAGGGGTGGTACGAGCAGTACTTC. This sequence encodes CASRPGQGWYEQYF.

The chain recombines TRBV28 with TRBJ2-7; D could derive from TRBD1 or TRBD2 (5 bases each). The CDR3 covers 11 residues. CDR1 is MDHEN and CDR2 is SYDVKM in the germline V gene. V was shortened by 11 bases and J by 3 bases, with 11 bases between the two germline ends. CDR3 bases: TGTGCCGCCGGGACGGTCTACGAGCAGTACTTC. Its protein product is CAAGTVYEQYF. Complete variable domain (other parts from reference TRBV28 and TRBJ2-7): DVKVTQSSRYLVKRTGEKVFLECVQDMDHENMFWYRQDPGLGLRLIYFSYDVKMKEKGDIPEGYSVSREKKERFSLILESASTNQTSMYLCAAGTVYEQYFGPGTRLTVT.

The V call is TRBV9, the J call TRBJ2-1, with 8 bases matching TRBD2. Unmatched junction bases numbered 8, after V lost 4 bases and J lost 5 bases. The CDR3 loop spans 15 amino acids. Germline-derived CDR1 and CDR2 are SGDLS and YYNGEE. The CDR3 nucleotides are TGTGCCAGCAGCCCGTCGGGACTAGTCCACAATGAGCAGTTCTTC. Its translation is CASSPSGLVHNEQFF.

This chain joins TRBV7-9 and TRBJ2-7, with D possibly TRBD1 on 6 matching bases. V lost 4 bases, J lost 3 bases, and 19 bases lay in between. Germline loops: CDR1 SEHNR, CDR2 FQNEAQ (reference sequence). The length of the CDR3 is 16 residues. The CDR3 DNA reads TGTGCCAGCAGCTCATCAACAGGGTTATTGTTCTACGAGCAGTACTTC. It specifies CASSSSTGLLFYEQYF. The variable domain in full, completed from reference TRBV7-9 and TRBJ2-7, reads DTGVSQNPRHKITKRGQNVTFRCDPISEHNRLYWYRQTLGQGPEFLTYFQNEAQLEKSRLLSDRFSAERPKGSFSTLEIQRTEQGDSAMYLCASSSSTGLLFYEQYFGPGTRLTVT.

V usage is TRBV28 and J usage is TRBJ2-1; no reliable D call. From germline, CDR1 is MDHEN and CDR2 SYDVKM. This CDR3 is 11 amino acids long. The V end was cut by 4 bases, the J end by 9 bases, with 7 bases between. The chain's CDR3 is CASSYAVEQFF. CDR3 sequence (DNA): TGTGCCAGCAGTTACGCGGTTGAGCAGTTCTTC.

This clone was seen only once. V gene TRBV7-9 combines with J gene TRBJ2-1; possibly TRBD2 for D (5 bases). The CDR3 runs 16 residues. Germline lookup yields CDR1 SEHNR and CDR2 FQNEAQ (reference sequence). Trimming took off 5 bases at V and 1 base at J, with 15 bases between the two ends. The CDR3, as DNA: TGTGCCAGCAGCCCAAGGGCGGAGCGGTCCTACAATGAGCAGTTCTTC. It specifies CASSPRAERSYNEQFF.